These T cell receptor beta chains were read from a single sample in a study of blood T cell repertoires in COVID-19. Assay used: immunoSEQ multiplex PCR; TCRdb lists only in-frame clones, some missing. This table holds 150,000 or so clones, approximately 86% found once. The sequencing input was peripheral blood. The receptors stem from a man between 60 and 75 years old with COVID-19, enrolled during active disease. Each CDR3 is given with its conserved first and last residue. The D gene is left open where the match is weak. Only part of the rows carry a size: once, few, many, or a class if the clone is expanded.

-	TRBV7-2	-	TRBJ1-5	CASSQQNQPQHF	TGTGCCAGCAGCCAACAGAATCAGCCCCAGCATTTT
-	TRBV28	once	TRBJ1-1	CASSLSVPGTTEAFF	TGTGCCAGCAGTTTATCCGTCCCCGGGACAACTGAAGCTTTCTTT
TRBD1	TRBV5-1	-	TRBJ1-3	CASSLLGQGHGNTIYF	TGCGCCAGCAGCTTGCTTGGACAGGGCCATGGAAACACCATATATTTT
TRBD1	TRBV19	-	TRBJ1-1	CASRKLTGTGDNAEAFF	TGTGCCAGTCGTAAATTGACCGGGACAGGGGATAATGCTGAAGCTTTCTTT
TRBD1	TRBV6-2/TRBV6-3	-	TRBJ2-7	CASGSTGTGYYEQYF	TGTGCCAGCGGTTCAACCGGGACAGGGTATTACGAGCAGTACTTC
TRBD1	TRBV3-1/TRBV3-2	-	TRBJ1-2	CASSQPTQGVNDGYTF	TGTGCCAGCAGCCAGCCGACACAGGGGGTAAACGATGGCTACACCTTC
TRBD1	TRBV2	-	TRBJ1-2	CASSDRQGTNYGYTF	TGTGCCAGCAGTGACCGACAGGGGACTAACTATGGCTACACCTTC
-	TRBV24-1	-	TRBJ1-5	CATSERGQSQPQHF	TGTGCCACCAGTGAACGAGGACAGAGTCAGCCCCAGCATTTT
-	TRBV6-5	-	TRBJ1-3	CASSSQGIGNTIYF	TGTGCCAGCAGTTCACAGGGTATCGGCAACACCATATATTTT
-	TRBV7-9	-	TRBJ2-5	CASSFLAGTQYF	TGTGCCAGCAGCTTTCTCGCGGGGACCCAGTACTTC
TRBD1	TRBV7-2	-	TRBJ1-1	CASSPSPGQGTEAFF	TGTGCCAGCAGCCCATCCCCTGGACAGGGCACTGAAGCTTTCTTT
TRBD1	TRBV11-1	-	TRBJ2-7	CASNNRGEQYF	TGTGCCAGCAACAACAGGGGCGAGCAGTACTTC
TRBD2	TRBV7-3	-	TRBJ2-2	CASSPGTSGIKTGELFF	TGTGCCAGCAGCCCCGGGACTAGCGGGATAAAAACCGGGGAGCTGTTTTTT
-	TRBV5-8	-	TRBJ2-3	CASSLGGLTDTQYF	TGTGCCAGCAGCTTGGGAGGTCTAACAGATACGCAGTATTTT
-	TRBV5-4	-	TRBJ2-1	CASSLAGSGYNEQFF	TGTGCCAGCAGCTTGGCCGGGAGTGGGTACAATGAGCAGTTCTTC
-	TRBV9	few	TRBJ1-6	CASSGQQGAALHF	TGTGCCAGCAGCGGCCAACAGGGAGCGGCCCTCCACTTT
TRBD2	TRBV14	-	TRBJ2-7	CASSPLAPSSYEQYF	TGTGCCAGCAGCCCACTAGCGCCGAGCTCCTACGAGCAGTACTTC
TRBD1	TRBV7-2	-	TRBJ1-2	CASSPGGTGSSGGYTF	TGTGCCAGCAGCCCGGGAGGGACAGGGTCCAGCGGTGGCTACACCTTC
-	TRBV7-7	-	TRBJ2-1	CASSLRPAGSYNEQFF	TGTGCTAGCAGCTTACGTCCTGCAGGATCTTACAATGAGCAGTTCTTC
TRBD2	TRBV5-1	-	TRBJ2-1	CASSFRSAPTSGSNNEQFF	TGCGCCAGCAGCTTCCGCTCGGCGCCGACTAGCGGGTCAAACAATGAGCAGTTCTTC
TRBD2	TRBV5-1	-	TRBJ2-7	CASSWRGVGRPGLAGSHEQYF	TGCGCCAGCAGCTGGCGGGGAGTAGGGAGACCGGGACTAGCGGGGTCCCACGAGCAGTACTTC
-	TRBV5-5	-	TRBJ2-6	CASTPTLGGANVLTF	TGTGCCAGCACCCCAACGCTAGGTGGGGCCAACGTCCTGACTTTC
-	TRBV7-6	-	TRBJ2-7	CASSSLADPYEQYF	TGTGCCAGCAGCTCCTTAGCGGATCCCTACGAGCAGTACTTC
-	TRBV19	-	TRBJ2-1	CASSIRGASSYNEQFF	TGTGCCAGTAGTATCAGGGGCGCAAGCTCCTACAATGAGCAGTTCTTC
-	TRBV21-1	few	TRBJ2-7	CASSKLQADRTSYEQYF	TGTGCCAGCAGCAAATTACAGGCGGACAGGACCTCCTACGAGCAGTACTTC
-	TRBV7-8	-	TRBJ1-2	CASSFYRRDGYTF	TGTGCCAGCAGCTTCTACAGGAGGGATGGCTACACCTTC
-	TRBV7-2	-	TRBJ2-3	CASSISQTDTQYF	TGTGCCAGCAGCATAAGCCAAACAGATACGCAGTATTTT
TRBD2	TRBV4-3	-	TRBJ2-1	CASSQDHSSGRGGIYNEQFF	TGCGCCAGCAGCCAAGATCATTCTAGCGGGAGAGGGGGCATATACAATGAGCAGTTCTTC
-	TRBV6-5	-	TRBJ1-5	CASSFAGHQPQHF	TGTGCCAGCAGTTTCGCAGGGCATCAGCCCCAGCATTTT